The following is a TCR beta chain sequence with its context. Germline V gene data show CDR1 as LGHNA and CDR2 as YNFKEQ. CDR3 length equals 17 residues. Germline trimming cut 1 base from V and 2 bases from J; bases unmatched to any gene: 7. The data originate from a study of T-cell reconstitution after alpha-beta-depleted transplantation in children. Preparation of the TCRbeta library involved a method that used unique molecular identifiers. TCRdb recomputed calls from the PCR reads with MiXCR, one row per CDR3 protein. This table has about 640,000 distinct CDR3 sequences, 10% to 15% appearing once. The sequences come from PBMCs, mostly from graft donor cells, collected 360 days after TCRalphabeta/CD19-depleted stem cell transplant. The sequence derives from a male patient between 5 and 17 years old who had a stem cell transplant for acute myeloid leukemia, so the T cells may come from the graft donor. This rearrangement joins TRBV4-2 to TRBJ2-1; 8 bases agree with TRBD2. CDR3 loop: CASSQASLAGPYNEQFF. As DNA, the CDR3 is TGTGCCAGCAGCCAAGCCTCGCTAGCGGGTCCCTACAATGAGCAGTTCTTC.